This T cell receptor beta chain was sequenced in a study of blood T cell repertoires in COVID-19. Clones were read by immunoSEQ multiplex PCR, and TCRdb kept only the in-frame ones, dropping some. In the table there are under 250,000 clones, roughly 75% of which are singletons. V lost 3 bases and J lost 5; bases outside the gene matches: 8. The CDR3 has 16 residues. CDR1 is LNHDA, CDR2 SQIVND, per germline (reference sequence). This chain links TRBV19 with TRBJ2-5; 11 bases match TRBD2. Sample: peripheral blood. This clonotype was sampled from a woman in her 70s with acute or convalescent COVID-19. CDR3 nucleotides: TGTGCCAGTAGTATTAAAACTAGCGGGAGTTGGGAGACCCAGTACTTC. It is translated as CASSIKTSGSWETQYF. Full variable domain (remainder filled in from reference TRBV19 and TRBJ2-5): DGGITQSPKYLFRKEGQNVTLSCEQNLNHDAMYWYRQDPGQGLRLIYYSQIVNDFQKGDIAEGYSVSREKKESFPLTVTSAQKNPTAFYLCASSIKTSGSWETQYFGPGTRLLVL.